This T cell receptor beta chain is from a study of blood T cell repertoires in COVID-19. Study context: Sources were T cells, B-cell-depleted T cells, or PBMCs; the material itself was cDNA or gDNA.

Clones were sequenced by immunoSEQ multiplex PCR, and TCRdb holds only the in-frame ones, with some missing. The sample lists 300,000 to 350,000 clones; about nine tenths were seen once. Trimming stripped 6 bases from V and 2 bases from J, with 6 bases between. The CDR3 extends over 12 amino acids. CDR1 and CDR2 (germline): ENHRY, SYGVKD. The genes are TRBV10-3 and TRBJ2-3; D unclear. This sequence originates from a woman younger than 45 who had been exposed to COVID-19. Source material: PBMCs or T cells enriched from blood (not recorded which). CDR3 protein: CAIRRDTDTQYF. CDR3 bases: TGTGCCATCAGACGAGACACAGATACGCAGTATTTT.